This entry concerns a single TCR beta chain. The specificity of this receptor is unknown. The input lacks base qualities; no much larger clone sits a single base away. Libraries were prepared through the immunoSEQ multiplex PCR assay. The paper's data handling went like this. A statistical classification framework was developed to diagnose cytomegalovirus status using the catalog of TCR beta chain sequences. This immuneACCESS table, as held by TCRdb, lists in-frame sequences with V and J called but not all clones. Of the missing ones, under half trace to an unresolved V gene in checked studies; the others have no known cause. The V and J calls and clone size are taken from that table; D and trimming were inferred from the DNA. Recorded for this sample are 150,000 or so clones; 70% to 90% of them occurred a single time. The ten most abundant clones make up around 2% of the sample. These data originate in a study of cytomegalovirus exposure and HLA in healthy donors (dated 2017 in TCRdb). About the study as a whole: According to a later analysis, the 120 or so validation repertoires were produced on the same platform as the roughly 720 repertoires of the first cohort. In addition to the first cohort of hundreds of subjects, a separate validation cohort of around 110 different subjects was used. The aim of the study was to test whether cataloging public T cell receptors could identify signatures of past pathogen exposure. The study combined high-throughput TCR immunosequencing, statistical association of individual TCRs with disease status, and machine learning to predict cytomegalovirus infection status.

From cysteine to phenylalanine, the CDR3 is 18 amino acids long. The DNA shown is the 54-base CDR3, in frame from base 1. CDR1 MGHRA and CDR2 YSYEKL were looked up in the germline V gene. The V end gives up 2 bases and the J end 1 base, leaving 8 bases in the junction not matched to a gene. Donors formed part of the validation cohort, which comprised over a hundred subjects and was distinct from the first cohort of several hundred subjects. The paper's findings and limits, for the study overall: In both the original and validation cohorts, the classifier was reported to diagnose cytomegalovirus status with high specificity and sensitivity. Of the cluster scores, roughly 93% were above 0 in a later analysis, which found that TCRs clustered in the first cohort also tended to co-occur in the approximately 130 validation repertoires. Across donors, most TCR sequences were observed very rarely, whereas some public TCRs were present in many individuals. A later analysis lacked HLA typing for the validation cohort, so it scored co-occurrence in that cohort across all 110 or so repertoires. In vitro tests confirmed that a few of the cytomegalovirus-associated TCR beta chains recognize cytomegalovirus antigens. It was suggested by the authors that the approach could potentially be generalized to other disease states and immunological phenotypes. A total of fewer than 200 TCR beta chains were listed by the study as associated with cytomegalovirus.

This receptor was obtained from a man under 40 in good health and CMV-seropositive. The chain couples TRBV4-1 to TRBJ2-5; 12 central bases correspond to TRBD2. Sequenced: PBMCs. Here the CDR3 is given as CASSQITSGGSGQETQYF. The bases read TGCGCCAGCAGCCAAATCACTAGCGGGGGGTCCGGCCAAGAGACCCAGTACTTC.